Listed below are T cell receptor beta chains from one sample, sequenced in a study of blood T cell repertoires in COVID-19. Method: immunoSEQ multiplex PCR; TCRdb's copy keeps in-frame clones and lacks some. Of 200,000 to 250,000 clones in the sample, 80% to 90% are singletons; the top ten hold around 0.89%. The sample comprised peripheral blood. Receptors originate from a man between 40 and 49 years old with acute or convalescent COVID-19. Each CDR3 is given with its conserved first and last residue. The order of the fields is CDR3 DNA, CDR3 protein, J gene, clone size, D gene, V gene. D genes are given only for firm matches. Clone size is stated in some rows and not others, as once, few, many or a class when expanded.

CDR3 DNA: TGCGCCAGCTGGCCCGGGACAGTACCCTTAGAAGCTTTCTTT
CDR3 protein: CASWPGTVPLEAFF
J gene: TRBJ1-1
clone size: few
D gene: TRBD1
V gene: TRBV5-1

CDR3 DNA: TGTGCCAGCAGCCCCGGGGGGAGCACAGATACGCAGTATTTT
CDR3 protein: CASSPGGSTDTQYF
J gene: TRBJ2-3
clone size: once
D gene: TRBD2
V gene: TRBV5-4

CDR3 DNA: TGTGCCAGCAGCTTGGCCGGGCGGGGGAGCACAGATACGCAGTATTTT
CDR3 protein: CASSLAGRGSTDTQYF
J gene: TRBJ2-3
clone size: -
D gene: TRBD2
V gene: TRBV5-4

CDR3 DNA: TGCGCCAGCAGCTGGGAGGGGAGCGACTATGGCTACACCTTC
CDR3 protein: CASSWEGSDYGYTF
J gene: TRBJ1-2
clone size: -
D gene: -
V gene: TRBV5-1

CDR3 DNA: TGTGCCACCAGCAGAGATCAGCAGGGAGGGAGTCAGCCCCAGCATTTT
CDR3 protein: CATSRDQQGGSQPQHF
J gene: TRBJ1-5
clone size: once
D gene: -
V gene: TRBV15

CDR3 DNA: TGCGCCAGCAGCCAAGATAGGCCAGCGGGGGGATACAATGAGCAGTTCTTC
CDR3 protein: CASSQDRPAGGYNEQFF
J gene: TRBJ2-1
clone size: -
D gene: TRBD2
V gene: TRBV4-3

CDR3 DNA: TGCGCCAGCAGACCGGGACAGGAGATCTATGGCTACACCTTC
CDR3 protein: CASRPGQEIYGYTF
J gene: TRBJ1-2
clone size: once
D gene: TRBD1
V gene: TRBV5-1

CDR3 DNA: TGTGCCAGCAGTCTCCCGACAGGCCCAACTAATGAAAAACTGTTTTTT
CDR3 protein: CASSLPTGPTNEKLFF
J gene: TRBJ1-4
clone size: once
D gene: -
V gene: TRBV28

CDR3 DNA: TGTGCCAGCACTTGGGGGCGCTCTGGAAACACCATATATTTT
CDR3 protein: CASTWGRSGNTIYF
J gene: TRBJ1-3
clone size: -
D gene: -
V gene: TRBV7-8

CDR3 DNA: TGTGCCTGGGGGGGGACAGGGCCCCAAGAGACCCAGTACTTC
CDR3 protein: CAWGGTGPQETQYF
J gene: TRBJ2-5
clone size: -
D gene: TRBD1
V gene: TRBV30

CDR3 DNA: TGTGCCAGCTCGGACAGTAACTATGGCTACACCTTC
CDR3 protein: CASSDSNYGYTF
J gene: TRBJ1-2
clone size: -
D gene: -
V gene: TRBV18

CDR3 DNA: TGTGCCAGCAGCCAAGATGCAGGGTCTGGAAACACCATATATTTT
CDR3 protein: CASSQDAGSGNTIYF
J gene: TRBJ1-3
clone size: once
D gene: -
V gene: TRBV3-1/TRBV3-2

CDR3 DNA: TGCGCCAGCTCAATCGGTACAGTGAGCTCCTACGAGCAGTACTTC
CDR3 protein: CASSIGTVSSYEQYF
J gene: TRBJ2-7
clone size: -
D gene: -
V gene: TRBV5-1

CDR3 DNA: TGTGCCAGCAGCATCACGGGGGGCTACACAGATACGCAGTATTTT
CDR3 protein: CASSITGGYTDTQYF
J gene: TRBJ2-3
clone size: once
D gene: -
V gene: TRBV9

CDR3 DNA: TGTGCCAGCAGGCGAGGAGGAATTCGGGGAGAGACCCAGTACTTC
CDR3 protein: CASRRGGIRGETQYF
J gene: TRBJ2-5
clone size: once
D gene: -
V gene: TRBV5-4

CDR3 DNA: TGCGCCAGCAGCGGGGACTTCAATGAAAAACTGTTTTTT
CDR3 protein: CASSGDFNEKLFF
J gene: TRBJ1-4
clone size: -
D gene: -
V gene: TRBV5-1

CDR3 DNA: TGTGCCAGCATCCAAGGGACAGGGGCGCCGAACTATGGCTACACCTTC
CDR3 protein: CASIQGTGAPNYGYTF
J gene: TRBJ1-2
clone size: -
D gene: TRBD1
V gene: TRBV2

CDR3 DNA: TGCGTCAGCAGCCTCCAAGAGACCCAGTACTTC
CDR3 protein: CVSSLQETQYF
J gene: TRBJ2-5
clone size: once
D gene: -
V gene: TRBV5-1

CDR3 DNA: TGTGCCAGTAGTATCAGCCTAGCGGGGACTGCAGATACGCAGTATTTT
CDR3 protein: CASSISLAGTADTQYF
J gene: TRBJ2-3
clone size: -
D gene: TRBD2
V gene: TRBV19

CDR3 DNA: TGCAGCGCCGGTCCAGGGCAGAACACTGAAGCTTTCTTT
CDR3 protein: CSAGPGQNTEAFF
J gene: TRBJ1-1
clone size: -
D gene: -
V gene: TRBV29-1

CDR3 DNA: TGTGCCAGCAGCAAAGCTATAACTGAAGCTTTCTTT
CDR3 protein: CASSKAITEAFF
J gene: TRBJ1-1
clone size: few
D gene: -
V gene: TRBV21-1

CDR3 DNA: TGTGCCAGTAGAAGGACAGGGGGCCCGAACACTGAAGCTTTCTTT
CDR3 protein: CASRRTGGPNTEAFF
J gene: TRBJ1-1
clone size: -
D gene: TRBD1
V gene: TRBV19

CDR3 DNA: TGTGCCAGCAGCGACGGGGGTACCTACGAGCAGTACTTC
CDR3 protein: CASSDGGTYEQYF
J gene: TRBJ2-7
clone size: -
D gene: -
V gene: TRBV6-1

CDR3 DNA: TGTGCCAGTAGTATAGTTGCGGCGCAAGAGACCCAGTACTTC
CDR3 protein: CASSIVAAQETQYF
J gene: TRBJ2-5
clone size: -
D gene: -
V gene: TRBV19

CDR3 DNA: TGTGCCAGCAGTTTCGGGGGGACCTACAATGAGCAGTTCTTC
CDR3 protein: CASSFGGTYNEQFF
J gene: TRBJ2-1
clone size: -
D gene: TRBD2
V gene: TRBV27

CDR3 DNA: TGTGCCAGCAGCTCTTGGTCTATTAGCGGCTCTAATGAGCAGTTCTTC
CDR3 protein: CASSSWSISGSNEQFF
J gene: TRBJ2-1
clone size: -
D gene: -
V gene: TRBV11-2

CDR3 DNA: TGTGCCAGCTCACCCGTGCGCCTGGTAGACTCTGGAAACACCATATATTTT
CDR3 protein: CASSPVRLVDSGNTIYF
J gene: TRBJ1-3
clone size: -
D gene: -
V gene: TRBV18

CDR3 DNA: TGTGCCAGCAGCCGGGACAGGGGGCAAGAGACCCAGTACTTC
CDR3 protein: CASSRDRGQETQYF
J gene: TRBJ2-5
clone size: -
D gene: TRBD1
V gene: TRBV2

CDR3 DNA: TGTGCCAGTAGTATGGGAGGTCCAGCCTACGAGCAGTACTTC
CDR3 protein: CASSMGGPAYEQYF
J gene: TRBJ2-7
clone size: -
D gene: -
V gene: TRBV19

CDR3 DNA: TGTGCCAGCAGCCAGTCAAGGTATAGCGAAGTCGACTATGGCTACACCTTC
CDR3 protein: CASSQSRYSEVDYGYTF
J gene: TRBJ1-2
clone size: -
D gene: -
V gene: TRBV3-1/TRBV3-2

CDR3 DNA: TGTGCCAGCAGCTTAGGGGCAGTCACAACCGGGGAGCTGTTTTTT
CDR3 protein: CASSLGAVTTGELFF
J gene: TRBJ2-2
clone size: -
D gene: -
V gene: TRBV11-2

CDR3 DNA: TGTGCCAGCAGCCCGACCGCGGGGGCGCAGTATTTT
CDR3 protein: CASSPTAGAQYF
J gene: TRBJ2-3
clone size: few
D gene: TRBD2
V gene: TRBV12-3/TRBV12-4

CDR3 DNA: TGTGCCAGCAGTTCCGCAGTTTACAATGAGCAGTTCTTC
CDR3 protein: CASSSAVYNEQFF
J gene: TRBJ2-1
clone size: once
D gene: -
V gene: TRBV12-3/TRBV12-4

CDR3 DNA: TGCGCCAGCAGCCAAGATTTGCAGGGTTGGAACTATGGCTACACCTTC
CDR3 protein: CASSQDLQGWNYGYTF
J gene: TRBJ1-2
clone size: -
D gene: -
V gene: TRBV4-3

CDR3 DNA: TGTGCCATCAGTTTACGGACTAGCGGGGGGATGAACGAGCAGTTCTTC
CDR3 protein: CAISLRTSGGMNEQFF
J gene: TRBJ2-1
clone size: -
D gene: TRBD2
V gene: TRBV10-3

CDR3 DNA: TGTGCCAGCAGCTCCGGCCACGAGGGGGCCCCTATGAACACTGAAGCTTTCTTT
CDR3 protein: CASSSGHEGAPMNTEAFF
J gene: TRBJ1-1
clone size: -
D gene: TRBD1
V gene: TRBV13

CDR3 DNA: TGCAGTGCTAGAGTGAACACCCTTATGTACTTC
CDR3 protein: CSARVNTLMYF
J gene: TRBJ2-7
clone size: -
D gene: -
V gene: TRBV20-1

CDR3 DNA: TGTGCCAGCAGCCCAGGCCTTAGCACAGATACGCAGTATTTT
CDR3 protein: CASSPGLSTDTQYF
J gene: TRBJ2-3
clone size: -
D gene: -
V gene: TRBV3-1/TRBV3-2

CDR3 DNA: TGTGCCAGCAGTGAAGAGTCTTGGGTTCGGGTGGATACGCAGTATTTT
CDR3 protein: CASSEESWVRVDTQYF
J gene: TRBJ2-3
clone size: -
D gene: -
V gene: TRBV2

CDR3 DNA: TGCAGCGTTGAAGAGCTGGCTGGACTGGAAGCTTTCTTT
CDR3 protein: CSVEELAGLEAFF
J gene: TRBJ1-1
clone size: -
D gene: -
V gene: TRBV29-1

CDR3 DNA: TGTGCCAGCAGCTTAGGAAGTCAGGGCTATGGCTACACCTTC
CDR3 protein: CASSLGSQGYGYTF
J gene: TRBJ1-2
clone size: -
D gene: -
V gene: TRBV7-2

CDR3 DNA: TGTGCCAGCAGCCGGACTAGCGGGACAACCTACAATGAGCAGTTCTTC
CDR3 protein: CASSRTSGTTYNEQFF
J gene: TRBJ2-1
clone size: -
D gene: TRBD2
V gene: TRBV7-2

CDR3 DNA: TGTGCCAGCAGGCCCAGCGCCGGCTATGGCTACACCTTC
CDR3 protein: CASRPSAGYGYTF
J gene: TRBJ1-2
clone size: -
D gene: -
V gene: TRBV27

CDR3 DNA: TGTGCCAGCAGGGGACAGGGGAGCTCCTATAATTCACCCCTCCACTTT
CDR3 protein: CASRGQGSSYNSPLHF
J gene: TRBJ1-6
clone size: -
D gene: TRBD1
V gene: TRBV2

CDR3 DNA: TGTGCCAGCAACGCACTCATGAACACTGAAGCTTTCTTT
CDR3 protein: CASNALMNTEAFF
J gene: TRBJ1-1
clone size: -
D gene: -
V gene: TRBV2

CDR3 DNA: TGTGCCAGCAGCGGAGGCGGCGGCAATCAGCCCCAGCATTTT
CDR3 protein: CASSGGGGNQPQHF
J gene: TRBJ1-5
clone size: -
D gene: -
V gene: TRBV9

CDR3 DNA: TGTGCCTGGAGTGTACCCGGGACAGGGAATCAGCCCCAGCATTTT
CDR3 protein: CAWSVPGTGNQPQHF
J gene: TRBJ1-5
clone size: once
D gene: TRBD1
V gene: TRBV30

CDR3 DNA: TGTGCCAGCAGCTTAAGTGGGACAGGATATGAAAAACTGTTTTTT
CDR3 protein: CASSLSGTGYEKLFF
J gene: TRBJ1-4
clone size: once
D gene: TRBD1
V gene: TRBV7-3

CDR3 DNA: TGTGCCAGCAGCTTCTTTCGGGGACTGCGGCTCGAAAAACTGTTTTTT
CDR3 protein: CASSFFRGLRLEKLFF
J gene: TRBJ1-4
clone size: -
D gene: -
V gene: TRBV7-9

CDR3 DNA: TGCGCCAGCAGCCAAGATTGGACTGCGCCCTTAGAGACCCAGTACTTC
CDR3 protein: CASSQDWTAPLETQYF
J gene: TRBJ2-5
clone size: -
D gene: -
V gene: TRBV4-1

CDR3 DNA: TGTGCCAGCTCACCACAGGGGATGGAGACCCAGTACTTC
CDR3 protein: CASSPQGMETQYF
J gene: TRBJ2-5
clone size: -
D gene: -
V gene: TRBV18

CDR3 DNA: TGTGCCAGCAGCCGTACAGGGAGCACAGATACGCAGTATTTT
CDR3 protein: CASSRTGSTDTQYF
J gene: TRBJ2-3
clone size: -
D gene: -
V gene: TRBV7-3

CDR3 DNA: TGTGCCAGCAACCCCAACGGGGTCCATCAGCCCCAGCATTTT
CDR3 protein: CASNPNGVHQPQHF
J gene: TRBJ1-5
clone size: few
D gene: -
V gene: TRBV6-2/TRBV6-3

CDR3 DNA: TGTGCCAGCAGCCGCTCGTTTTCGGAGCGGCCTGAGCAGTTCTTC
CDR3 protein: CASSRSFSERPEQFF
J gene: TRBJ2-1
clone size: -
D gene: -
V gene: TRBV3-1/TRBV3-2

CDR3 DNA: TGTGCCTGGAGCACCGGGAGAGCAATGAACACTGAAGCTTTCTTT
CDR3 protein: CAWSTGRAMNTEAFF
J gene: TRBJ1-1
clone size: -
D gene: -
V gene: TRBV30